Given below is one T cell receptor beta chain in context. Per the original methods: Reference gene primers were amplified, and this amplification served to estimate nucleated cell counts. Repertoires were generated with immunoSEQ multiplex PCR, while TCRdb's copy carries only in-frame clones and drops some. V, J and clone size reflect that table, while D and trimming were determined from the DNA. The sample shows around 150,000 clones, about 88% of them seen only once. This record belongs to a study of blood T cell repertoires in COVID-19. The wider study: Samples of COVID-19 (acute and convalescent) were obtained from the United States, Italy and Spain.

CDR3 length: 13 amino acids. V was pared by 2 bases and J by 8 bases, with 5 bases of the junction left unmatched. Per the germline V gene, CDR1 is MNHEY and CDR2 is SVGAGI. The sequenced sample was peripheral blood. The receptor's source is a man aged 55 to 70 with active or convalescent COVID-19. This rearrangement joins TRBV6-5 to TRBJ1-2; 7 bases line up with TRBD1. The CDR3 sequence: CASSYDRAEGYTF. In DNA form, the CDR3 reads TGTGCCAGCAGTTACGACAGGGCGGAAGGCTACACCTTC.